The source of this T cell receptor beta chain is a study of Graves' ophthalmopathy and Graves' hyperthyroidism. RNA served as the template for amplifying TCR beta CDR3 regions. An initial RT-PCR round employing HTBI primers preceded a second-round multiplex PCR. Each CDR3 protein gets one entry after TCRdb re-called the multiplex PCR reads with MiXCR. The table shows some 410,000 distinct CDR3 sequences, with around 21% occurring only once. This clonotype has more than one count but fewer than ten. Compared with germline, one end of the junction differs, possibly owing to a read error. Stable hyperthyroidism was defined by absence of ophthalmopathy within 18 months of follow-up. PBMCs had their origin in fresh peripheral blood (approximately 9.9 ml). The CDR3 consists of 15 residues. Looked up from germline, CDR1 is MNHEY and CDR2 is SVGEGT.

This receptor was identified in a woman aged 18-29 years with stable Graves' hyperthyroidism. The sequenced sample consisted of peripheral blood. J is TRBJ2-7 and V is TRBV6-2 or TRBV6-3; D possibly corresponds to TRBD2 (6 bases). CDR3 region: CASSPTQRASYDQYF. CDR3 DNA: TGTGCCAGCAGTCCTACCCAGCGGGCTTCCTACGATCAGTACTTC.